Sequencing of this TCR beta chain was carried out in a study of blood T cell repertoires in COVID-19. Sequencing was performed with immunoSEQ multiplex PCR; in TCRdb, only in-frame clones are kept and a portion is missing. The sample lists over 200,000 clones, about nine tenths occurring once. The specimen sequenced was peripheral blood. The clonotype originates from a man younger than 40 with COVID-19, enrolled during active disease.

The DNA of the CDR3 is TGCGCCAGCAGCCAAGAGGAGACAGGGGGCAGCGAGCAGTACTTC. Protein product: CASSQEETGGSEQYF. The chain has TRBV4-1 and TRBJ2-7; 10 nucleotides agree with TRBD1. J lost 6 bases, V lost 0 bases, and 5 bases had no gene match. The CDR3 has 15 residues. The germline V gene has CDR1 MGHRA and CDR2 YSYEKL.